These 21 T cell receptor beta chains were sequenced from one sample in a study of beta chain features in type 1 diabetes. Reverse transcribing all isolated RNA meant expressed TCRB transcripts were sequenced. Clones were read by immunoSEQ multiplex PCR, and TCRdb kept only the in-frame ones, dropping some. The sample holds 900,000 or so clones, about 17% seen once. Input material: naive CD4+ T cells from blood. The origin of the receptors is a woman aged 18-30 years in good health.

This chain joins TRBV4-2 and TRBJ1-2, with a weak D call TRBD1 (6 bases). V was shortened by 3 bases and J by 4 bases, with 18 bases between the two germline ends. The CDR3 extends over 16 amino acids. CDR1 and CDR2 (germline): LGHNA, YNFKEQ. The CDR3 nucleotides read TGTGCCAGCAGCCATCCTACAGGGTTCTCTCCCTATGGCTACACCTTC. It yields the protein CASSHPTGFSPYGYTF.

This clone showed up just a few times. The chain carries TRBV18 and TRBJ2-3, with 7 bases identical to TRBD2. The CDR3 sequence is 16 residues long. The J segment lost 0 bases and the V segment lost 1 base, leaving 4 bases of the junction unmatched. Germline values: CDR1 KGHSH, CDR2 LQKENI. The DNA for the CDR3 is TGTGCCAGCTCACCACTGACGGGAGGAAGCACAGATACGCAGTATTTT. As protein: CASSPLTGGSTDTQYF.

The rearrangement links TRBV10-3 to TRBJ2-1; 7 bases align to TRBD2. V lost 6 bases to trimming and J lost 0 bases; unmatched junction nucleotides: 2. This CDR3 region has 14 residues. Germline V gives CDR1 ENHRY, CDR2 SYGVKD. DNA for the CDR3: TGTGCCATCAGGGAGCGGGACTCCTACAATGAGCAGTTCTTC. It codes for CAIRERDSYNEQFF.

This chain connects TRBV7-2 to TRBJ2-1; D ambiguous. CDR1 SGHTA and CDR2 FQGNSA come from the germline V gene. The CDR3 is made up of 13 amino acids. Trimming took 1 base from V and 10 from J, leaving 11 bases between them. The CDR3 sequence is CASSLDSQYEQFF. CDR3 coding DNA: TGTGCCAGCAGCTTAGACAGCCAGTACGAGCAGTTCTTC.

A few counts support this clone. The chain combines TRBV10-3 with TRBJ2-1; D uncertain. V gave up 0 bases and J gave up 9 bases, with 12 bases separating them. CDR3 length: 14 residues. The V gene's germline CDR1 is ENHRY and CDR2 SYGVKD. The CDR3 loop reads CAISESFLPREQFF. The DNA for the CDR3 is TGTGCCATCAGTGAGTCTTTTCTACCCCGTGAGCAGTTCTTC.

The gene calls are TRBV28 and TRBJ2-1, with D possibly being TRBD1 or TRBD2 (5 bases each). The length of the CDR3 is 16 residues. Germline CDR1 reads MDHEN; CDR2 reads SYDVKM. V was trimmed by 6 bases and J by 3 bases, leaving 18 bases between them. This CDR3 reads CASSNQGPAHYNEQFF. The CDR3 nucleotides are TGTGCCAGCAGCAATCAGGGACCCGCGCACTACAATGAGCAGTTCTTC.

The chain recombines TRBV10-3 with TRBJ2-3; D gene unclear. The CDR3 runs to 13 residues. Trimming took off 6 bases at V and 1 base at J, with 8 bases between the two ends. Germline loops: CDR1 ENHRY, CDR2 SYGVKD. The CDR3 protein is CAISSTGTDTQYF. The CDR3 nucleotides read TGTGCCATCAGCTCGACTGGCACAGATACGCAGTATTTT.

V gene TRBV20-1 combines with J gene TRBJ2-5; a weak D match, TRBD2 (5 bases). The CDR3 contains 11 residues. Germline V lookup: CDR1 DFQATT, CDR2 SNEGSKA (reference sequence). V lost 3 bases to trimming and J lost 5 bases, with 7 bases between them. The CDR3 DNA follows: TGCAGTGCTAGCGGGATTGAGACCCAGTACTTC. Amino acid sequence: CSASGIETQYF.

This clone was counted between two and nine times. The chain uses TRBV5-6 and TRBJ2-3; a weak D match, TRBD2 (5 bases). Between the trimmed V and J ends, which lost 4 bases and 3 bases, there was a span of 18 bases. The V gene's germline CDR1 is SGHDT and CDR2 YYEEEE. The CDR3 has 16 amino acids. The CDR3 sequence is CASSPPTKIKTDTQYF. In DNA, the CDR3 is TGTGCCAGCAGCCCGCCGACTAAAATTAAGACAGATACGCAGTATTTT.

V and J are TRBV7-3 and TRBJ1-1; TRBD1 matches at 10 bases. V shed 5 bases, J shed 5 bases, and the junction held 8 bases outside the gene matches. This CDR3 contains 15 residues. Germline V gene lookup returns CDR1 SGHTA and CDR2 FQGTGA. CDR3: CASSQTGGGLTEAFF. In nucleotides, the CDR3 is TGTGCCAGCAGCCAGACAGGGGGCGGTTTGACTGAAGCTTTCTTT. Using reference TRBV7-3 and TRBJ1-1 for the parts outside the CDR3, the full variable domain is GAGVSQTPSNKVTEKGKYVELRCDPISGHTALYWYRQSLGQGPEFLIYFQGTGAADDSGLPNDRFFAVRPEGSVSTLKIQRTERGDSAVYLCASSQTGGGLTEAFFGQGTRLTVV.

The CDR3: CASSLQSGIGSEQYF. CDR3 DNA sequence: TGTGCCAGCAGTCTACAAAGCGGGATCGGAAGCGAGCAGTACTTC. The rearrangement uses TRBV6-5 and TRBJ2-7; 7 nucleotides match TRBD2. V shed 5 bases and J 6 bases; nucleotides not matched to a gene: 13. Germline-derived CDR1 and CDR2 are MNHEY and SVGAGI. The CDR3 length is 15 residues.

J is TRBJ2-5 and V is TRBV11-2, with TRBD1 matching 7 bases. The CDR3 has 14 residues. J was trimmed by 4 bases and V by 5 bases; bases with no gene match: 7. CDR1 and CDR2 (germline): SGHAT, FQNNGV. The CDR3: CASSNRQGVETQYF. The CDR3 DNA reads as TGTGCCAGCAGCAACCGACAGGGAGTAGAGACCCAGTACTTC.

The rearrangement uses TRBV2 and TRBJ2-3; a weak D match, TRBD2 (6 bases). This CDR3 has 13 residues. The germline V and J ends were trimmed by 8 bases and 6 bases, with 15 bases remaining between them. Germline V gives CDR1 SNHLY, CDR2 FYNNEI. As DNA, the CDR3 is TGTGCCAGCTTAGGCCGGGAGACGGATACGCAGTATTTT. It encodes CASLGRETDTQYF.

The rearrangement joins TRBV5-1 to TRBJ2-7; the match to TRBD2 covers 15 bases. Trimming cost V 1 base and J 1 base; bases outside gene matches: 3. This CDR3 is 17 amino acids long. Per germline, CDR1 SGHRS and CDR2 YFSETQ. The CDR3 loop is CASSLLGLAGGSYEQYF. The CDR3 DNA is TGCGCCAGCAGCTTGCTGGGACTAGCGGGAGGATCCTACGAGCAGTACTTC. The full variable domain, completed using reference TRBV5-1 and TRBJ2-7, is KAGVTQTPRYLIKTRGQQVTLSCSPISGHRSVSWYQQTPGQGLQFLFEYFSETQRNKGNFPGRFSGRQFSNSRSEMNVSTLELGDSALYLCASSLLGLAGGSYEQYFGPGTRLTVT.

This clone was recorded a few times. The CDR3 is CASSGFFGGFRANQPQHF. The DNA of the CDR3 is TGTGCCAGCAGTGGTTTTTTTGGGGGTTTCAGGGCCAATCAGCCCCAGCATTTT. J is TRBJ1-5 and V is TRBV2, with a weak D call TRBD1 (5 bases). Germline CDR1 reads SNHLY; CDR2 reads FYNNEI. This CDR3 spans 18 amino acids. V lost 4 bases and J 3 bases, leaving 22 bases between the germline ends. The whole variable domain, filled in from reference TRBV2 and TRBJ1-5, reads EPEVTQTPSHQVTQMGQEVILRCVPISNHLYFYWYRQILGQKVEFLVSFYNNEISEKSEIFDDQFSVERPDGSNFTLKIRSTKLEDSAMYFCASSGFFGGFRANQPQHFGDGTRLSIL.

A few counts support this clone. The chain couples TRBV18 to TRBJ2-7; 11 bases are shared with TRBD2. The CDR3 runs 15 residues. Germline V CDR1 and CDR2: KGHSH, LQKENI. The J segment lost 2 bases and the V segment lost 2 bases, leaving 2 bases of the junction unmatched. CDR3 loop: CASSPTGLAAYEQYF. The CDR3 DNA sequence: TGTGCCAGCTCACCAACGGGACTAGCGGCCTACGAGCAGTACTTC.

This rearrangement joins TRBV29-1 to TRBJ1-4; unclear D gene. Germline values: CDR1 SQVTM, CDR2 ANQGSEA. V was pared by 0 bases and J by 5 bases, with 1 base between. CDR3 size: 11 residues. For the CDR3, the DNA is TGCAGCGTTGAAGAAAATGAAAAACTGTTTTTT. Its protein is CSVEENEKLFF.

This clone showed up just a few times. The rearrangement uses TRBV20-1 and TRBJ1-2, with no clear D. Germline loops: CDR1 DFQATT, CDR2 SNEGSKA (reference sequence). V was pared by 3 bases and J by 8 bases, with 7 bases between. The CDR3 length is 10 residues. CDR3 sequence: CSASRGGYTF. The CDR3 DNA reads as TGCAGTGCTAGCCGAGGGGGCTACACCTTC.

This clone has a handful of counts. In nucleotides, the CDR3 is TGCAGCGTTCGAAGAGTGGACGGGTCCTACGAGCAGTACTTC. It yields the protein CSVRRVDGSYEQYF. The chain joins TRBV29-1 to TRBJ2-7; D gene uncertain. V gave up 5 bases and J gave up 1 base, with 15 bases separating them. The length of the CDR3 is 14 residues. Germline V gene lookup returns CDR1 SQVTM and CDR2 ANQGSEA.

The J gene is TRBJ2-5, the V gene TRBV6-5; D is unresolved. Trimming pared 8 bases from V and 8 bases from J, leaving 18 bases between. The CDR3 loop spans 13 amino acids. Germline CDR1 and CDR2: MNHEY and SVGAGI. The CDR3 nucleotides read TGTGCCAGCCGTCGGACCGCAAGAGACACCCAGTACTTC. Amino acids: CASRRTARDTQYF.

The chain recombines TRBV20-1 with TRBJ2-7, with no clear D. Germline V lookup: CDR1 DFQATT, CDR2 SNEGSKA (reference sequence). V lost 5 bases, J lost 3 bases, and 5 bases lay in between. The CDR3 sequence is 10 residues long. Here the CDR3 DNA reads TGCAGTGCTTATCTCTACGAGCAGTACTTC. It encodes CSAYLYEQYF.